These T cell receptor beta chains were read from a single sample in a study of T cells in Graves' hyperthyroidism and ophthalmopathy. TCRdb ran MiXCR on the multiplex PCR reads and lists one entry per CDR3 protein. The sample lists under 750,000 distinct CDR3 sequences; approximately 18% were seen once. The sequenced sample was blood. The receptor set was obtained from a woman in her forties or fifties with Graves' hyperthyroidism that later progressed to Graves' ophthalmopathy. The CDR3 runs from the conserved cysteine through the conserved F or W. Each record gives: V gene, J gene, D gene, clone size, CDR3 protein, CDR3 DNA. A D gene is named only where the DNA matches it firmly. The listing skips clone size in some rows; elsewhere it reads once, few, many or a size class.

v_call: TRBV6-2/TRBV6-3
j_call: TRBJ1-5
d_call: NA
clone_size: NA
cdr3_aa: CASSNTGNQPQHF
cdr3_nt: TGTGCCAGCAGTAATACAGGGAATCAGCCCCAGCATTTT

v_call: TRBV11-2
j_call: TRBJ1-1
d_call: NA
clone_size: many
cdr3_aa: CASSPPQGTYTEAFF
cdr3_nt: TGTGCCAGCAGCCCCCCCCAGGGAACCTACACTGAAGCTTTCTTT

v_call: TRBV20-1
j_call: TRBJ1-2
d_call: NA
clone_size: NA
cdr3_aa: CSVKTGNIPSYGYTF
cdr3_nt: TGCAGTGTTAAGACCGGGAACATCCCCTCCTATGGCTACACCTTC

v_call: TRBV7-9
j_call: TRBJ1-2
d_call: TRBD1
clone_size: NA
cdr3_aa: CASSTTRGQENGYTF
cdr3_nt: TGTGCCAGCAGCACCACCCGCGGACAGGAAAATGGCTACACCTTC

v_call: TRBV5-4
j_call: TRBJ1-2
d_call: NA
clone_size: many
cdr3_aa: CASSLEVGRNYGYTF
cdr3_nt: TGTGCCAGCAGCTTGGAGGTGGGCAGGAACTATGGCTACACCTTC

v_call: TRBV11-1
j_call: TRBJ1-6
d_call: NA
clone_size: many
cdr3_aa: CASSPRTYRRLHF
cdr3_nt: TGTGCCAGCAGTCCACGGACATATCGTCGCCTCCACTTT

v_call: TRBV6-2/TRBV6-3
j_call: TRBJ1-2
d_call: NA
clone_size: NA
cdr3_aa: CASSYSYRDPERGYTF
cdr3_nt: TGTGCCAGCAGTTACTCCTACCGGGACCCTGAACGTGGCTACACCTTC

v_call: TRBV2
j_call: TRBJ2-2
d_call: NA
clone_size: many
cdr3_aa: CASSRHTGELFF
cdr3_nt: TGTGCCAGCAGTAGACATACCGGGGAGCTGTTTTTT

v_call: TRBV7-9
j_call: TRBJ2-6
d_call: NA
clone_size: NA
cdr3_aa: CASSGGRLYSGANVLTF
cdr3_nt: TGTGCCAGCAGTGGGGGCAGGCTTTACTCTGGGGCCAACGTCCTGACTTTC

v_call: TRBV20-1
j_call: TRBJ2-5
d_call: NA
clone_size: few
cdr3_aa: CSANGPSQQETQYF
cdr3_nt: TGCAGTGCCAACGGCCCGAGCCAACAAGAGACCCAGTACTTC

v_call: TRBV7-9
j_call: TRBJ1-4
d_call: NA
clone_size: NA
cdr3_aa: CASSENEKVDEKLFF
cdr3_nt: TGTGCCAGCAGCGAAAACGAGAAGGTAGATGAAAAACTGTTTTTT

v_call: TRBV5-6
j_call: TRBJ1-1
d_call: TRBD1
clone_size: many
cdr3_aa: CASSFQGANTRAFF
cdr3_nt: TGTGCCAGCAGCTTCCAGGGGGCGAACACTCGGGCTTTCTTT

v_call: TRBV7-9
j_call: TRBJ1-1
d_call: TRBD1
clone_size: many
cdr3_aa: CASSSQGASAEAFF
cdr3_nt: TGTGCCAGCAGCTCACAGGGGGCGAGCGCTGAAGCTTTCTTT

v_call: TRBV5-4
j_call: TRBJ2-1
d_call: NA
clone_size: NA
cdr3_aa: CASSPGGGYNERFF
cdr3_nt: TGTGCCAGCAGCCCCGGGGGAGGCTACAATGAGCGGTTCTTC